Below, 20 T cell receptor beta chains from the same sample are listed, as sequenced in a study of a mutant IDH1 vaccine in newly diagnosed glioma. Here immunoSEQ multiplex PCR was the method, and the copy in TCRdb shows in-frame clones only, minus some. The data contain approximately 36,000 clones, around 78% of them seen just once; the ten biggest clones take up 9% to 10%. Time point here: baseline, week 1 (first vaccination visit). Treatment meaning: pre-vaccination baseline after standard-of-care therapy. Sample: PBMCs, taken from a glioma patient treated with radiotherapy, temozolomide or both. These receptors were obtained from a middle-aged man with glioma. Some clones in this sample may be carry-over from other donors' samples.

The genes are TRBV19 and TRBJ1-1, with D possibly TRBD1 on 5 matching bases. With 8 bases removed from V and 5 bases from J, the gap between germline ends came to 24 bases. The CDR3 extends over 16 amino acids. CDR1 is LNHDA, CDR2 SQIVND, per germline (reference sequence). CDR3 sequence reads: CASSARDSKGWTEAFF. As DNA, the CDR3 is TGTGCCAGTTCTGCGAGGGACTCAAAGGGTTGGACTGAAGCTTTCTTT. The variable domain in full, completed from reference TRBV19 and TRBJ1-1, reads DGGITQSPKYLFRKEGQNVTLSCEQNLNHDAMYWYRQDPGQGLRLIYYSQIVNDFQKGDIAEGYSVSREKKESFPLTVTSAQKNPTAFYLCASSARDSKGWTEAFFGQGTRLTVV.

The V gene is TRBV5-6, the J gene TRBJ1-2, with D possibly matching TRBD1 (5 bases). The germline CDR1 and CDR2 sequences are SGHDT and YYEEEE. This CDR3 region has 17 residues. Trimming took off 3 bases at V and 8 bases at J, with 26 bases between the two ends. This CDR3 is CASSSWGGYMGSYGYTF. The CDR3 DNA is TGTGCCAGCAGCTCATGGGGGGGGTACATGGGCTCCTACGGCTACACCTTC.

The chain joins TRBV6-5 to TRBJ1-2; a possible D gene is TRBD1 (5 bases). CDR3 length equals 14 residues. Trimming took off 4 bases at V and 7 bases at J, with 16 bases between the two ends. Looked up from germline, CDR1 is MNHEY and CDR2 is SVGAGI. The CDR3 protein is CASSSMAGDRGYTF. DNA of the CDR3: TGTGCCAGCAGTTCCATGGCGGGGGATCGTGGCTACACCTTC.

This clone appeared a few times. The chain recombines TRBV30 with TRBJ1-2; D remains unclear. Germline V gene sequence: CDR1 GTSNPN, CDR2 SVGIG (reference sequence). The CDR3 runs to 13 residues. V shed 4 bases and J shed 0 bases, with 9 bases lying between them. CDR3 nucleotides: TGTGCCTGGACCGTCCAAGCTAACTATGGCTACACCTTC. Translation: CAWTVQANYGYTF.

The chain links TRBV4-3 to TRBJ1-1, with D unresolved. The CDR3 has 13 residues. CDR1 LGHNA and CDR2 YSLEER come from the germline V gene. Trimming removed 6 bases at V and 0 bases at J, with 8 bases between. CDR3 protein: CASRLRLNTEAFF. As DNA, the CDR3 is TGCGCCAGCAGACTACGGTTGAACACTGAAGCTTTCTTT.

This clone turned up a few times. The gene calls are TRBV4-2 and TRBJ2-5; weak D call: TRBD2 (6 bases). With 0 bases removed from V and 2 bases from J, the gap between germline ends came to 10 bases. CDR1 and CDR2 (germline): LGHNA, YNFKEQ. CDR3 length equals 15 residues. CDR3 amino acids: CASSQETGGQETQYF. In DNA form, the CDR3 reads TGTGCCAGCAGCCAAGAGACTGGGGGGCAAGAGACCCAGTACTTC.

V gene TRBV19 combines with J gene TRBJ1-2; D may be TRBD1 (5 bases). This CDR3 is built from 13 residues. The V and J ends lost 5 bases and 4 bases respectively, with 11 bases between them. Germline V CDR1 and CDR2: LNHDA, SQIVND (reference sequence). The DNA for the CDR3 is TGTGCCAGTAGTGAAACAGGAGTCTATGGCTACACCTTC. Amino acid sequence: CASSETGVYGYTF.

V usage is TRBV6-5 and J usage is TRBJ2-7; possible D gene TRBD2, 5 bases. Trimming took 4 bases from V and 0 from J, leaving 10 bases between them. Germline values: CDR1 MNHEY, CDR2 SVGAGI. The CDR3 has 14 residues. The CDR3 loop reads CASSSGGFSYEQYF. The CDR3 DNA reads TGTGCCAGCAGTTCCGGCGGGTTCTCCTACGAGCAGTACTTC.

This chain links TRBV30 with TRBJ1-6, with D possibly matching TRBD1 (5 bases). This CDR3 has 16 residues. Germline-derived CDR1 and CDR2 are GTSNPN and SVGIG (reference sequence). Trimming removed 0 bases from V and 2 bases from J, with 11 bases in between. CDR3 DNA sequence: TGTGCCTGGAGTGTAGTGGGGGGAACCTATAATTCACCCCTCCACTTT. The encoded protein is CAWSVVGGTYNSPLHF. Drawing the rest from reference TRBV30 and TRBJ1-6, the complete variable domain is SQTIHQWPATLVQPVGSPLSLECTVEGTSNPNLYWYRQAAGRGLQLLFYSVGIGQISSEVPQNLSASRPQDRQFILSSKKLLLSDSGFYLCAWSVVGGTYNSPLHFGNGTRLTVT.

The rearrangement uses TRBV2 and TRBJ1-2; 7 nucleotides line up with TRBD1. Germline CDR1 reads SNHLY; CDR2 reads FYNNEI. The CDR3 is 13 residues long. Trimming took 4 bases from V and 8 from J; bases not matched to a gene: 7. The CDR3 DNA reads TGTGCCAGCAGTGGGGACAGTACGGGAGGCTACACCTTC. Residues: CASSGDSTGGYTF.

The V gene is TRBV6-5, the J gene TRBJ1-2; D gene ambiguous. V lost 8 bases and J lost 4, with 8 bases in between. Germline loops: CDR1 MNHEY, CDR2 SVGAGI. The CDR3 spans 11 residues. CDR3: CASGGLYGYTF. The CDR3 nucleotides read TGTGCCAGCGGAGGACTCTATGGCTACACCTTC.

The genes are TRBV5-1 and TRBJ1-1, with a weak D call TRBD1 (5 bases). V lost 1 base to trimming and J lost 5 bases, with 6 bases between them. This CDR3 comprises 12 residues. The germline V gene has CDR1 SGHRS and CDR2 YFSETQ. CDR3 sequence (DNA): TGCGCCAGCAGCTTGAGGGGAACTGAAGCTTTCTTT. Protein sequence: CASSLRGTEAFF.

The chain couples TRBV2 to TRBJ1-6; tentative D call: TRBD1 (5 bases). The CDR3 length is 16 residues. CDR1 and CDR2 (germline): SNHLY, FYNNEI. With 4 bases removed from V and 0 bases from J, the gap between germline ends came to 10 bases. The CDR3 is CASSGQGVSYNSPLHF. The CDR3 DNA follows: TGTGCCAGCAGTGGGCAGGGCGTCTCCTATAATTCACCCCTCCACTTT.

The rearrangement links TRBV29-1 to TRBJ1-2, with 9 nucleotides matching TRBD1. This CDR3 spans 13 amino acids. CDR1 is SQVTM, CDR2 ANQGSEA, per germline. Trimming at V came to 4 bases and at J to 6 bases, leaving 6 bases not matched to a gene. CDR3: CSVVLGQGHGYTF. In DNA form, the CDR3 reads TGCAGCGTTGTCCTGGGACAGGGACATGGCTACACCTTC.

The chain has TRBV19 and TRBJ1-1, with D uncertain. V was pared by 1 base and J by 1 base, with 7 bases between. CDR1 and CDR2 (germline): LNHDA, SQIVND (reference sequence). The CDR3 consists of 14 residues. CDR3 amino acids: CASSIASQNTEAFF. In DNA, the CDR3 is TGTGCCAGTAGTATAGCTTCACAGAACACTGAAGCTTTCTTT.

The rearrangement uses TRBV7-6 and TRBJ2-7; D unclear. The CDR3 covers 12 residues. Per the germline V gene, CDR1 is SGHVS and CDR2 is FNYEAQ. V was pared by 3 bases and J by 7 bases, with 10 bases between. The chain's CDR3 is CASSFLSGEQYF. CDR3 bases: TGTGCCAGCAGCTTCCTCTCCGGGGAGCAGTACTTC. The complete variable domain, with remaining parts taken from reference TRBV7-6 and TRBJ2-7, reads GAGVSQSPRYKVTKRGQDVALRCDPISGHVSLYWYRQALGQGPEFLTYFNYEAQQDKSGLPNDRFSAERPEGSISTLTIQRTEQRDSAMYRCASSFLSGEQYFGPGTRLTVT.

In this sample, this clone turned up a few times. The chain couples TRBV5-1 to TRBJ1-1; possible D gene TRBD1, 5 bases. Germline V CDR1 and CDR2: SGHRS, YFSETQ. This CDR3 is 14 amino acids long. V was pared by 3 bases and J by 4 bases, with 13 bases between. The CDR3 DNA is TGCGCCAGCAGCTCAATGCAGGGAAGCACTGAAGCTTTCTTT. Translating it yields CASSSMQGSTEAFF.

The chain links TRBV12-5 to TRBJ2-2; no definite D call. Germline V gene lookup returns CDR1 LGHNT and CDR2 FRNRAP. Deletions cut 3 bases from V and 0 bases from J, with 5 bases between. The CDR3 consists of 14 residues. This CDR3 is CASGFGANTGELFF. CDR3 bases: TGTGCTAGTGGTTTTGGGGCGAACACCGGGGAGCTGTTTTTT.

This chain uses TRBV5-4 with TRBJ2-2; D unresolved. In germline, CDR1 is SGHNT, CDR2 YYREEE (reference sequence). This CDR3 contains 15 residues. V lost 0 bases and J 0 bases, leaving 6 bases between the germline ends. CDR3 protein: CASSLGSANTGELFF. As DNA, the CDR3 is TGTGCCAGCAGCTTGGGCTCAGCGAACACCGGGGAGCTGTTTTTT.

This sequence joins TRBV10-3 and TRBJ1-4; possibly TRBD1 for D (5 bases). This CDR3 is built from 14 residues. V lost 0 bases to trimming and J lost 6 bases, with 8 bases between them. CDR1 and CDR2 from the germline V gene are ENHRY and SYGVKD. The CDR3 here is CAISESRGDEKLFF. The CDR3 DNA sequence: TGTGCCATCAGTGAGTCGAGAGGGGATGAAAAACTGTTTTTT.